The next 3 T cell receptor beta chains were all read from a single sample in a study of early T cells in non-severe SARS-CoV-2 infection. TCRdb fed the 5' RACE reads into MiXCR, producing one record per CDR3 protein. The sample gives 35,000 to 45,000 distinct CDR3 sequences, roughly 6.2% of which show up once; around 7.7% is in the top ten. The sequencing here drew on whole blood, taken at baseline. The receptors here all came from an adult who was a healthcare worker with PCR-confirmed SARS-CoV-2 infection or an uninfected control (not recorded which).

This clonotype was seen ten or more times. The chain has TRBV20-1 and TRBJ2-3; the match to TRBD2 covers 8 bases. The CDR3 runs to 17 residues. Germline CDR1 DFQATT, CDR2 SNEGSKA (reference sequence). The V gene end was trimmed by 0 bases and the J gene end by 1 base; junction bases not matched to a gene: 9. The CDR3 here is CSARDSRRGVGTDTQYF. The CDR3 DNA follows: TGCAGTGCTAGAGATTCAAGGCGGGGGGTTGGCACAGATACGCAGTATTTT.

This clonotype was observed at least ten times. The chain couples TRBV20-1 to TRBJ2-6; D is uncertain. V was trimmed by 1 base and J by 4 bases, leaving 8 bases between them. The CDR3 spans 14 residues. The germline V gene has CDR1 DFQATT and CDR2 SNEGSKA (reference sequence). For the CDR3, the DNA is TGCAGTGCTAGAGTGGACGGGGGGGCCAACGTCCTGACTTTC. Protein product: CSARVDGGANVLTF.

The chain employs TRBV28 and TRBJ1-2; TRBD1 is a possible D gene (5 bases). This CDR3 has 15 residues. The ends were cut back, 4 bases at V and 5 bases at J, with 17 bases in the middle. Per germline, CDR1 MDHEN and CDR2 SYDVKM. The CDR3 DNA is TGTGCCAGCAGTTCCCCTGGGACCTCAATATATGGCTACACCTTC. It translates to CASSSPGTSIYGYTF.